The next 30 T cell receptor beta chains were all read from a single sample in a study of beta chain features in type 1 diabetes. Since all of the isolated RNA was reverse transcribed, expressed TCRB transcripts were what got sequenced. Sequencing was performed with immunoSEQ multiplex PCR; in TCRdb, only in-frame clones are kept and a portion is missing. Among 850,000 to 900,000 clones listed, 17% were seen once. Sample: naive CD4+ T cells from blood. The source is a young woman in good health.

This clone was seen a handful of times. This CDR3 reads CASSRDSGNYGYTF. The CDR3 bases are TGCGCCAGCAGCCGGGACAGCGGAAACTATGGCTACACCTTC. The V gene is TRBV4-3, the J gene TRBJ1-2, with 7 bases lining up with TRBD1. The V gene end was trimmed by 4 bases and the J gene end by 2 bases; junction bases not matched to a gene: 4. The CDR3 is 14 amino acids. Germline-derived CDR1 and CDR2 are LGHNA and YSLEER.

The sample holds a few counts of this clone. At the DNA level, this CDR3 is encoded by other sequences in the same sample as well. The chain uses TRBV7-3 and TRBJ2-5; 8 nucleotides match TRBD2. CDR3 length: 13 amino acids. The trim removed 2 bases at V and 4 bases at J, leaving 0 bases unmatched. Looked up from germline, CDR1 is SGHTA and CDR2 is FQGTGA. CDR3 residues: CASSLAGGETQYF. The CDR3 region has the DNA TGTGCCAGCAGCTTAGCGGGAGGAGAGACCCAGTACTTC.

In its sample, this clone was seen a few times. The rearrangement uses TRBV5-1 and TRBJ2-1, with D perhaps TRBD1 (7 bases). CDR3 length equals 18 residues. The germline V and J ends were trimmed by 4 bases and 9 bases, with 29 bases remaining between them. Germline V CDR1 and CDR2: SGHRS, YFSETQ. The CDR3 DNA reads TGCGCCAGCAGCCCGACTCATCAGGGGGGCCCCACGGTGACTGAGCAGTTCTTC. Encoded protein: CASSPTHQGGPTVTEQFF.

The chain employs TRBV4-3 and TRBJ1-1; D remains ambiguous. The CDR3 has 13 residues. With 4 bases removed from V and 5 bases from J, the gap between germline ends came to 11 bases. Germline V gene sequence: CDR1 LGHNA, CDR2 YSLEER. CDR3 sequence (DNA): TGCGCCAGCAGCCCTTGGGGAGGTACTGAAGCTTTCTTT. Protein sequence: CASSPWGGTEAFF.

This clone has more than one count but fewer than ten. The DNA for the CDR3 is TGCGCCAGCAGCTTGGTTACAGGGCCGTCCTACGAGCAGTACTTC. Translating it yields CASSLVTGPSYEQYF. This rearrangement joins TRBV5-1 to TRBJ2-7, with a weak D call TRBD1 (6 bases). The CDR3 spans 15 residues. Germline V gene data show CDR1 as SGHRS and CDR2 as YFSETQ. Trimming left V 0 bases short and J 1 base short, with 11 bases between. The full variable domain, rest sourced from reference TRBV5-1 and TRBJ2-7, is KAGVTQTPRYLIKTRGQQVTLSCSPISGHRSVSWYQQTPGQGLQFLFEYFSETQRNKGNFPGRFSGRQFSNSRSEMNVSTLELGDSALYLCASSLVTGPSYEQYFGPGTRLTVT.

Comments on this clone: This specimen includes other DNA sequences encoding the same CDR3. J is TRBJ1-2 and V is TRBV18; 9 nucleotides match TRBD1. The CDR3 sequence is 13 residues long. Germline CDR1 is KGHSH and CDR2 is LQKENI. V trimming: 3 bases; J trimming: 6 bases; junction bases outside the gene matches: 2. This CDR3 reads CASSPRDRDGYTF. CDR3 in DNA: TGTGCCAGCTCACCTAGGGACAGGGATGGCTACACCTTC.

This clone was seen only a few times. The genes are TRBV11-2 and TRBJ2-1; TRBD1 might be the D (6 bases). Germline V gene data show CDR1 as SGHAT and CDR2 as FQNNGV. This CDR3 contains 15 residues. V lost 4 bases to trimming and J lost 2 bases, with 12 bases between them. This CDR3 reads CASSSGALAYNEQFF. In DNA form, the CDR3 reads TGTGCCAGCAGCTCAGGGGCACTTGCCTACAATGAGCAGTTCTTC.

The V and J genes are TRBV27 and TRBJ1-1; the D gene is possibly TRBD1 (6 bases). CDR1 and CDR2 (germline): MNHEY, SMNVEV (reference sequence). The CDR3 totals 15 residues. V was clipped by 3 bases and J by 2 bases, with 13 bases between them. The CDR3 coding sequence is TGTGCCAGCAGTTTCTGGGGGGGGCGTAACACTGAAGCTTTCTTT. Translated, it gives CASSFWGGRNTEAFF.

This chain connects TRBV5-4 to TRBJ2-5, with 11 bases that match TRBD2. This CDR3 spans 18 amino acids. Germline trimming cut 4 bases from V and 5 bases from J; bases unmatched to any gene: 16. CDR1 and CDR2 (germline): SGHNT, YYREEE (reference sequence). CDR3 in amino acids: CASSPPGSGRAPQETQYF. The CDR3 nucleotides are TGTGCCAGCAGCCCGCCGGGTAGCGGGAGGGCCCCCCAGGAGACCCAGTACTTC. The full variable domain, rest sourced from reference TRBV5-4 and TRBJ2-5, is ETGVTQSPTHLIKTRGQQVTLRCSSQSGHNTVSWYQQALGQGPQFIFQYYREEENGRGNFPPRFSGLQFPNYSSELNVNALELDDSALYLCASSPPGSGRAPQETQYFGPGTRLLVL.

This clone showed up just a few times. The chain joins TRBV19 to TRBJ1-2; weak D call: TRBD1 (6 bases). This CDR3 has 15 amino acids. Germline V gene data show CDR1 as LNHDA and CDR2 as SQIVND (reference sequence). The V gene lost 1 base and the J gene lost 6 bases, with 15 bases spanning the gap. The CDR3, as DNA: TGTGCCAGTAGTATAGTTACACAGGGAGCGGATGGCTACACCTTC. Protein: CASSIVTQGADGYTF.

In this sample, this clone turned up a few times. This sequence joins TRBV7-9 and TRBJ2-7; the match to TRBD2 covers 13 bases. The CDR3 has 16 residues. V gave up 4 bases and J gave up 5 bases; unmatched junction bases: 8. Germline CDR1 is SEHNR and CDR2 is FQNEAQ (reference sequence). For the CDR3, the DNA is TGTGCCAGCAGCTCCGGGACTAGCGGGATTGGGGACGAGCAGTACTTC. Its translation: CASSSGTSGIGDEQYF.

This clone occurred a few times. This chain links TRBV14 with TRBJ1-1, with unresolved D. Germline lookup yields CDR1 SGHDN and CDR2 FVKESK. V was trimmed by 4 bases and J by 2 bases, leaving 8 bases between them. The CDR3 length is 13 residues. The CDR3 DNA sequence: TGTGCCAGCAGCCGTGAGCAAAACACTGAAGCTTTCTTT. It specifies CASSREQNTEAFF.

V usage is TRBV27 and J usage is TRBJ2-2; D possibly corresponds to TRBD2 (5 bases). Trimming left V 7 bases short and J 3 bases short, with 15 bases between. Germline CDR1 and CDR2: MNHEY and SMNVEV (reference sequence). CDR3 size: 15 residues. CDR3 protein: CASMREWRYTGELFF. The DNA for the CDR3 is TGTGCCAGCATGAGGGAGTGGCGGTACACCGGGGAGCTGTTTTTT.

The chain's CDR3 is CASSPLSTDTQYF. Written as DNA, the CDR3 is TGTGCCAGCTCCCCCCTGAGCACAGATACGCAGTATTTT. The chain recombines TRBV5-4 with TRBJ2-3; D remains ambiguous. The CDR3 covers 13 residues. V lost 7 bases to trimming and J lost 0 bases, with 9 bases between them. Germline lookup yields CDR1 SGHNT and CDR2 YYREEE (reference sequence).

The chain recombines TRBV23-1 with TRBJ1-1, with D perhaps matching TRBD1 (5 bases). TRBV23-1 is an ORF, and what it does is uncertain. The ends were cut back, 4 bases at V and 5 bases at J, with 11 bases in the middle. The CDR3 runs 13 residues. CDR3 sequence (DNA): TGCGCCAGCAGTCGGAGACAGATAACTGAAGCTTTCTTT. This gives the protein CASSRRQITEAFF.

The chain joins TRBV7-2 to TRBJ2-5; a weak D match, TRBD1 (5 bases). Germline assignment: CDR1 SGHTA and CDR2 FQGNSA. Deletions cut 5 bases from V and 5 bases from J, with 18 bases between. The length of the CDR3 is 15 residues. The CDR3 here is CASSPRQTIKETQYF. CDR3 DNA sequence: TGTGCCAGCAGCCCCAGACAGACCATCAAGGAGACCCAGTACTTC.

The genes are TRBV6-6 and TRBJ2-7, with D uncertain. Germline lookup yields CDR1 MNHNY and CDR2 SVGAGI (reference sequence). V was clipped by 5 bases and J by 4 bases, with 6 bases between them. The CDR3 sequence is 11 residues long. The CDR3, as DNA: TGTGCCAGCAGTCCATATTACGAGCAGTACTTC. It is translated as CASSPYYEQYF.

This clone was detected a few times. The chain couples TRBV6-6 to TRBJ1-1, with 7 bases matching TRBD1. Trimming removed 5 bases from V and 10 bases from J; junction bases left unmatched: 7. Germline lookup yields CDR1 MNHNY and CDR2 SVGAGI (reference sequence). The CDR3 sequence is 12 residues long. The CDR3 DNA reads as TGTGCCAGCAGTGAGGGGGCGAGGCTAGCTTTCTTT. Translating it yields CASSEGARLAFF.

The chain combines TRBV5-1 with TRBJ2-1; D is perhaps TRBD1 or TRBD2 (7 bases each). The germline V gene encodes CDR1 SGHRS and CDR2 YFSETQ. CDR3 size: 15 residues. The V gene lost 4 bases and the J gene lost 6 bases, with 17 bases spanning the gap. The CDR3 protein is CASSPGGTDFNEQFF. The CDR3 DNA reads TGCGCCAGCAGCCCCGGGGGGACAGATTTCAATGAGCAGTTCTTC.

The chain uses TRBV28 and TRBJ1-5; TRBD1 matches at 9 bases. Germline lookup yields CDR1 MDHEN and CDR2 SYDVKM. V gave up 3 bases and J gave up 4 bases; unmatched junction bases: 7. The CDR3 has 16 amino acids. CDR3 in amino acids: CASSFPAGQGNQPQHF. CDR3 coding DNA: TGTGCCAGCAGTTTTCCGGCGGGACAGGGTAATCAGCCCCAGCATTTT. Using reference TRBV28 and TRBJ1-5 for the parts outside the CDR3, the full variable domain is DVKVTQSSRYLVKRTGEKVFLECVQDMDHENMFWYRQDPGLGLRLIYFSYDVKMKEKGDIPEGYSVSREKKERFSLILESASTNQTSMYLCASSFPAGQGNQPQHFGDGTRLSIL.

This clone was seen a handful of times. Additional DNA sequences in this sample encode the identical CDR3. This chain connects TRBV7-2 to TRBJ2-7; the D gene is possibly TRBD1 (6 bases). This CDR3 has 13 residues. Germline CDR1 is SGHTA and CDR2 is FQGNSA. The V end was cut by 1 base, the J end by 5 bases, with 9 bases between. The DNA for the CDR3 is TGTGCCAGCAGCTTAGTTCAGGGGCACGAGCAGTACTTC. This gives the protein CASSLVQGHEQYF.

V and J are TRBV18 and TRBJ1-4; no clear D. CDR3 length: 15 residues. CDR1 and CDR2 from the germline V gene are KGHSH and LQKENI. V lost 6 bases and J 4 bases, leaving 15 bases between the germline ends. CDR3 in DNA: TGTGCCAGCTCGGCCGGGAGGGCAGTTAATGAAAAACTGTTTTTT. Translating it yields CASSAGRAVNEKLFF.

Details on this clone: The junction shows a germline mismatch at one end, possibly a read error. The chain is built from TRBV5-4 and TRBJ2-7; D remains ambiguous. Germline V gives CDR1 SGHNT, CDR2 YYREEE (reference sequence). The CDR3 is made up of 16 amino acids. Here the CDR3 reads CASSQETKPFAYEQYF. CDR3 bases: TGCGCCAGCAGCCAAGAAACCAAACCATTCGCTTACGAGCAGTACTTC.

With regard to this clone: This same CDR3 is encoded by further DNA sequences in the sample. The chain joins TRBV5-1 to TRBJ2-3; the D is unclear. Germline V CDR1 and CDR2: SGHRS, YFSETQ. The CDR3 consists of 13 residues. The germline V and J ends were trimmed by 4 bases and 0 bases, with 6 bases remaining between them. CDR3 DNA sequence: TGCGCCAGCAGCCTCCGAAGCACAGATACGCAGTATTTT. Its protein is CASSLRSTDTQYF.

This clone turned up a few times. Other DNA variants within this sample encode the same CDR3. The chain joins TRBV5-1 to TRBJ2-1; D remains unclear. CDR3 length equals 15 residues. Per germline, CDR1 SGHRS and CDR2 YFSETQ. Trimming pared 0 bases from V and 0 bases from J, leaving 7 bases between. Here the CDR3 DNA reads TGCGCCAGCAGCTTGGTTCAGGTCTCCTACAATGAGCAGTTCTTC. It translates to CASSLVQVSYNEQFF. Complete variable domain (other parts from reference TRBV5-1 and TRBJ2-1): KAGVTQTPRYLIKTRGQQVTLSCSPISGHRSVSWYQQTPGQGLQFLFEYFSETQRNKGNFPGRFSGRQFSNSRSEMNVSTLELGDSALYLCASSLVQVSYNEQFFGPGTRLTVL.

The genes are TRBV4-1 and TRBJ2-5; D uncertain. Germline CDR1 MGHRA, CDR2 YSYEKL. V lost 0 bases and J 2 bases, leaving 13 bases between the germline ends. The CDR3 consists of 16 residues. The CDR3 sequence: CASSQDRVAAQETQYF. CDR3 coding DNA: TGCGCCAGCAGCCAAGATCGGGTAGCAGCTCAAGAGACCCAGTACTTC.

This clone occurred once. This rearrangement joins TRBV28 to TRBJ2-7; the match to TRBD2 covers 12 bases. CDR3 length equals 14 residues. Unmatched junction bases numbered 1, after V lost 4 bases and J lost 3 bases. Germline values: CDR1 MDHEN, CDR2 SYDVKM. CDR3 in amino acids: CASSWTSGNYEQYF. CDR3 sequence (DNA): TGTGCCAGCAGTTGGACTAGCGGGAACTACGAGCAGTACTTC.

The V gene is TRBV10-3, the J gene TRBJ2-2; D gene uncertain. V was cut by 7 bases and J by 4 bases, with 10 bases left in between. Germline CDR1 and CDR2: ENHRY and SYGVKD. The CDR3 contains 13 residues. CDR3 loop: CAIKLASTGELFF. The CDR3 DNA is TGTGCCATCAAGTTAGCTAGCACCGGGGAGCTGTTTTTT.

V is TRBV5-6 and J is TRBJ1-2; weak D call: TRBD1 (6 bases). V was pared by 1 base and J by 11 bases, with 21 bases between. In germline, CDR1 is SGHDT, CDR2 YYEEEE. The CDR3 contains 15 residues. The CDR3 sequence: CASSLLRTAAFGYTF. DNA of the CDR3: TGTGCCAGCAGCTTGCTTAGGACAGCCGCGTTCGGGTACACCTTC.

This clone was counted only a few times. The rearrangement joins TRBV6-6 to TRBJ1-2; no clear D gene. The CDR3 covers 12 residues. V was pared by 7 bases and J by 7 bases, with 13 bases between. The V gene's germline CDR1 is MNHNY and CDR2 SVGAGI (reference sequence). The CDR3 is CASTPSDFGYTF. The CDR3 region has the DNA TGTGCCAGCACCCCGAGTGACTTTGGCTACACCTTC.